This T cell receptor beta chain came from a study of T cells in Graves' hyperthyroidism and ophthalmopathy. Study-level information: At the time of initial diagnosis and before any treatment, peripheral blood was collected.

The germline V gene has CDR1 SGHDT and CDR2 YYEEEE. The CDR3 spans 14 residues. On this clonotype itself: Its antigen is not known. Its ends do not fully match the called genes, so a read error is possible.

Findings of the study overall: Appearing also in blood were most of the thyroid clonotypes expanded above 0.001. Ophthalmopathy cases were set apart from stable hyperthyroidism by a 13 V-J model.

Researchers amplified the TCR beta CDR3 regions from RNA transcripts. With the HTBI primer set, the TCR CDR3 went through a first round of RT-PCR. TCRdb passed the multiplex PCR reads through MiXCR, listing each CDR3 protein once. The sample shows hundreds of thousands of distinct CDR3 sequences, 14% of them seen only once. This receptor was taken from a woman aged 18-29 years with Graves' hyperthyroidism. The specimen sequenced was blood. This chain connects TRBV5-6 to TRBJ2-1; tentatively, D is TRBD1 or TRBD2 (5 bases each). CDR3 in DNA: TGTGTCAGCAGCTTGTCCGGGGCTTACAATGAGCAGTTCTTC. This codes for CVSSLSGAYNEQFF.